This T cell receptor (beta chain) appears in the sequencing data of a study of T cell responses to AZD1222 COVID-19 vaccine. Some clones are missing from TCRdb's copy, which holds only in-frame ones; the method was immunoSEQ multiplex PCR. The data hold some 150,000 clones, with over 90% observed a single time. Germline V gene data show CDR1 as KGHSH and CDR2 as LQKENI. This CDR3 comprises 12 residues. V was trimmed by 0 bases and J by 6 bases, leaving 4 bases between them. Study-wide results and caveats: Donors, mostly white British, included more females; clonal diversity was possibly underestimated. An increase in Spike-specific TCR breadth and depth was observed after two AZD1222 doses.

As to this clone: Its specificity is unknown.

The receptor comes from an adult who received the AZD1222 COVID-19 vaccine. The sample was peripheral blood, taken 28 days after the second AZD1222 dose. The chain is built from TRBV18 and TRBJ2-3, with D unresolved. The CDR3 protein is CASSPPRDTQYF. The CDR3 DNA reads as TGTGCCAGCTCACCACCGAGGGATACGCAGTATTTT.